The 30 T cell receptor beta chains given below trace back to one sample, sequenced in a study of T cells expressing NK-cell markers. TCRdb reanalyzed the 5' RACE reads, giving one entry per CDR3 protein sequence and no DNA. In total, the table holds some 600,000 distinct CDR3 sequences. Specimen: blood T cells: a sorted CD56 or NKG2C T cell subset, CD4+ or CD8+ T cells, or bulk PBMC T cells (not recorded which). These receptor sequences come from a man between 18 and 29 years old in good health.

The chain's CDR3 is CSVLRPVRDPNEQFF. The rearrangement links TRBV29-1 to TRBJ2-1; TCRdb's D gene call, TRBD1, goes unchecked for lack of DNA. The germline CDR1 and CDR2 sequences are SQVTM and ANQGSEA. This CDR3 is 15 amino acids long.

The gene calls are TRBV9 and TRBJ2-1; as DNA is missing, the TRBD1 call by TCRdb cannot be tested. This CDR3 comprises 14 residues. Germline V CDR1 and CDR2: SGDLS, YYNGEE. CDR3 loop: CASSAGQDYNEQFF.

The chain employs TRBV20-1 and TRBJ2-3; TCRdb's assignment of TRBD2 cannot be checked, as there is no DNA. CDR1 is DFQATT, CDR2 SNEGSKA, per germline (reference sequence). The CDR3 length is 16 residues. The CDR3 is CSASYRLARGTDTQYF.

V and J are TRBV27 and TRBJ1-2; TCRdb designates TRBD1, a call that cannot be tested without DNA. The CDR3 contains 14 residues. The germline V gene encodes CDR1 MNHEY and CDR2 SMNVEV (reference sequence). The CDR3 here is CASSLTGQGFDYTF.

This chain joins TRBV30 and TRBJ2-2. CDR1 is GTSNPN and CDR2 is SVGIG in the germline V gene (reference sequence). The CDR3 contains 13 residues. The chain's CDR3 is CAWSHGNTGELFF.

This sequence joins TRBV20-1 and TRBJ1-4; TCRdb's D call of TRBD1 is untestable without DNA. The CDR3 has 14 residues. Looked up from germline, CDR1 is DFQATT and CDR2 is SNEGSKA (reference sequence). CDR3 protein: CSATPAGTNEKLFF.

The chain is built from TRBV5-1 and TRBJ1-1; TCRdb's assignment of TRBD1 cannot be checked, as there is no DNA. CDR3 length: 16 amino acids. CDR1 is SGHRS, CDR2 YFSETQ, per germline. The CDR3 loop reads CASSLVGDRGHTEAFF.

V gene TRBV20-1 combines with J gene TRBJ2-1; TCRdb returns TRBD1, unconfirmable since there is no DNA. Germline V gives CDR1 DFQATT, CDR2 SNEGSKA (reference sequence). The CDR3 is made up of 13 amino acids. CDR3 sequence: CSARTTLGPEQFF.

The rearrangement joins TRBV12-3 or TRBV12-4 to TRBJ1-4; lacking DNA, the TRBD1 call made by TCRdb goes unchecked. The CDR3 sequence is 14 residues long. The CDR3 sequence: CASSWDSRNEKLFF.

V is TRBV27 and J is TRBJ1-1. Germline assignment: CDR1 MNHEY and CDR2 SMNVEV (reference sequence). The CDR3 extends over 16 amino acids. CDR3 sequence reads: CASSLRHSGNTPEAFF.

The CDR3 here is CSARDLLSRGRETQYF. This chain joins TRBV20-1 and TRBJ2-5. CDR3 size: 16 residues. In germline, CDR1 is DFQATT, CDR2 SNEGSKA (reference sequence).

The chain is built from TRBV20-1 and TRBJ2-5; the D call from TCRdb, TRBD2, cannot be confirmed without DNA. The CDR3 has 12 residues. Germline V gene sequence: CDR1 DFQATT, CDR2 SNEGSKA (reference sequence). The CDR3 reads CSASLVKETQYF.

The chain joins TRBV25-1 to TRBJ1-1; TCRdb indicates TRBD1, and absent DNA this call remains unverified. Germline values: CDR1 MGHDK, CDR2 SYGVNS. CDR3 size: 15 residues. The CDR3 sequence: CASSAQTGKFTEAFF.

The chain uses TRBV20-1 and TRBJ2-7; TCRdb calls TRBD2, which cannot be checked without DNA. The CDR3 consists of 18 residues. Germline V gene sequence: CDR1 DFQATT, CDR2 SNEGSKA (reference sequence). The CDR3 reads CSAVPKGTSGIKPYEQYF.

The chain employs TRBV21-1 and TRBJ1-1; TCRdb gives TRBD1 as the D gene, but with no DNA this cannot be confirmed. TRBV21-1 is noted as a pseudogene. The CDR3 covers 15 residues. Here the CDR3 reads CASSKGAGTNTEAFF.

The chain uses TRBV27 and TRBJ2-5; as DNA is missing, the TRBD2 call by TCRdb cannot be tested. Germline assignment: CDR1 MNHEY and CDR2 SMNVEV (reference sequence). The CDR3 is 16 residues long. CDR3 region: CASSLFSSGDQETQYF.

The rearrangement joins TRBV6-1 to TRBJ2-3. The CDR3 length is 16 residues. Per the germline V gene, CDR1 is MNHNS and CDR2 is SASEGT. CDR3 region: CASSRNRGLGTDTQYF.

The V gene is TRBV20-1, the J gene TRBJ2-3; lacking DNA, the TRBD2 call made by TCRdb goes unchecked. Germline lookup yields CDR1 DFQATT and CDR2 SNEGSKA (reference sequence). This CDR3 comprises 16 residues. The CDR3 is CSAREFVGGRADTQYF.

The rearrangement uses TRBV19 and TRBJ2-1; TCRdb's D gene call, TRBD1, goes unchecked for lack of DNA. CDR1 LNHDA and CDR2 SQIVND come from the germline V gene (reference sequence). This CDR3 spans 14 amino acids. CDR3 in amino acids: CASSNQQGRNEQFF.

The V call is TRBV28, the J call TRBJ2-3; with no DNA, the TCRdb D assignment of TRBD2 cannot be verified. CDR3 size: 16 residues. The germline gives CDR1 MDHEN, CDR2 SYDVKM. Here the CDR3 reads CASSSFGGRGTDTQYF.

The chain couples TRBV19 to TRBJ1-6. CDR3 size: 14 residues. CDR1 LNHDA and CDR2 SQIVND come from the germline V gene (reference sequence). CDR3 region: CASSTGTGNSPLHF.

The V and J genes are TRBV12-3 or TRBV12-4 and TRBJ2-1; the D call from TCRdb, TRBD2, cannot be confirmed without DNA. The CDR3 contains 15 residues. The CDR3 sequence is CATSTRGSPYNEQFF.

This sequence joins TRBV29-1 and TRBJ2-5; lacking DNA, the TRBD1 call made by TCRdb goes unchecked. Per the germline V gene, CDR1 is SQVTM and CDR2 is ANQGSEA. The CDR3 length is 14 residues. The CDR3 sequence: CSVEIGAPTGTQYF.

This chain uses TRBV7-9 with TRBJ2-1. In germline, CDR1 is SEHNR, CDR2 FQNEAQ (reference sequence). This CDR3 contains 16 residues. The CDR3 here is CASSSHRGGTYNEQFF. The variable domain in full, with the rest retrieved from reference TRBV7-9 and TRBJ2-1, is DTGVSQNPRHKITKRGQNVTFRCDPISEHNRLYWYRQTLGQGPEFLTYFQNEAQLEKSRLLSDRFSAERPKGSFSTLEIQRTEQGDSAMYLCASSSHRGGTYNEQFFGPGTRLTVL.

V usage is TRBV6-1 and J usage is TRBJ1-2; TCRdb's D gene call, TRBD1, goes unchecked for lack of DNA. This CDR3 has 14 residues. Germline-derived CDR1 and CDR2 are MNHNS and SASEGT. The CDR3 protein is CASSESGTNYGYTF.

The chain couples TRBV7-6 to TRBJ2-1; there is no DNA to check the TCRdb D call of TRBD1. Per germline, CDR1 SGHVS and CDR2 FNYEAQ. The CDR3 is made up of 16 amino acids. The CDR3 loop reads CASSHTGLSSYNEQFF.

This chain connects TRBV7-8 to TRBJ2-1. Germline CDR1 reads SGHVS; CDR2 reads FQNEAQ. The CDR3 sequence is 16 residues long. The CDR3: CASSLSRWAPLGEQFF.

The CDR3 protein is CAISQNGQGFGNTIYF. V is TRBV10-3 and J is TRBJ1-3; the TCRdb D gene call, TRBD1, has no DNA to confirm it. Germline V lookup: CDR1 ENHRY, CDR2 SYGVKD. The CDR3 is made up of 16 amino acids.

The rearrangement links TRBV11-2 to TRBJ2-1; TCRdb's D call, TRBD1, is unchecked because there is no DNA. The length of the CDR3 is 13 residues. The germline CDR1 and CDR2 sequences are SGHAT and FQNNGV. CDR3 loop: CASRSTGYNEQFF.

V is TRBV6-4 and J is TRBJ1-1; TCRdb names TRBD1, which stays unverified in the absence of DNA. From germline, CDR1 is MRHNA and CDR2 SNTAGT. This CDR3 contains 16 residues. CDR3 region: CASSDSTGAPNTEAFF.